This is a list of T cell receptor beta chains from one sample in a study of cytomegalovirus exposure and HLA in healthy donors. The data were produced by immunoSEQ multiplex PCR, yet TCRdb's version contains in-frame clones alone and is incomplete. The sample shows nearly 110,000 clones, roughly 80% of them seen only once. The material sequenced was PBMCs. These receptors all come from a man in his forties or fifties in good health and CMV-seronegative. The CDR3 runs from the conserved cysteine through the conserved F or W. The order of the fields is V gene, clone size, J gene, D gene, CDR3 protein, CDR3 DNA. A D gene is named only where the DNA matches it firmly. Expanded clones get a size class; other rows say once, few or many, or leave the size out.

TRBV9	NA	TRBJ1-2	NA	CASKSAGYGYTF	TGTGCCAGCAAATCCGCGGGCTATGGCTACACCTTC
TRBV23-1	NA	TRBJ1-2	NA	CASSLNSPSNYGYTF	TGCGCCAGCAGCCTAAACAGCCCTTCTAACTATGGCTACACCTTC
TRBV5-1	NA	TRBJ2-5	TRBD2	CASSFRGLAETQYF	TGCGCCAGCAGCTTCCGGGGACTAGCGGAGACCCAGTACTTC
TRBV7-9	NA	TRBJ2-3	NA	CSSSSPLSASTDTQYF	TGTTCCAGCAGTTCCCCCCTCAGCGCCAGCACAGATACGCAGTATTTT
TRBV21-1	NA	TRBJ2-7	NA	CASSKGGQDAYEQYF	TGTGCCAGCAGCAAGGGGGGACAGGACGCCTACGAGCAGTACTTC
TRBV15	NA	TRBJ2-5	NA	CATSRARDFQETQYF	TGTGCCACCAGCAGAGCCCGGGACTTCCAAGAGACCCAGTACTTC
TRBV27	NA	TRBJ2-5	TRBD2	CASSPRLAGTQYF	TGTGCCAGCTCTCCCAGGCTAGCGGGGACCCAGTACTTC
TRBV27	NA	TRBJ1-5	TRBD1	CASREGQHSNQPQHF	TGTGCCAGCAGGGAGGGACAGCATAGCAATCAGCCCCAGCATTTT
TRBV9	few	TRBJ1-2	NA	CASSVSVSGGNYGYTF	TGTGCCAGCAGCGTATCTGTATCTGGAGGGAACTATGGCTACACCTTC
TRBV5-8	few	TRBJ2-5	NA	CASSWGTRASETQYF	TGTGCCAGCAGCTGGGGGACAAGGGCATCGGAGACCCAGTACTTC
TRBV7-8	NA	TRBJ1-2	NA	CASSLMLTLANYGYTF	TGTGCCAGCAGCTTGATGCTGACCCTAGCTAACTATGGCTACACCTTC
TRBV2	NA	TRBJ2-3	TRBD2	CASSLGGMFSTDTQYF	TGTGCCAGCTCGTTGGGGGGGATGTTTAGCACAGATACGCAGTATTTT
TRBV27	NA	TRBJ2-5	TRBD2	CASSFPAGGQETQYF	TGTGCCAGCAGTTTCCCCGCGGGGGGTCAAGAGACCCAGTACTTC
TRBV2	few	TRBJ1-2	TRBD1	CASNRQGLSKDTF	TGTGCCAGCAACCGACAGGGGTTGAGCAAAGACACCTTC
TRBV9	NA	TRBJ2-3	NA	CASTGGPTDTQYF	TGTGCCAGCACCGGGGGGCCGACAGATACGCAGTATTTT
TRBV27	few	TRBJ2-3	TRBD1	CASSKNNRGATDTQYF	TGTGCCAGCAGTAAAAATAACAGGGGGGCCACAGATACGCAGTATTTT
TRBV6-1	NA	TRBJ2-7	NA	CASSVRSGPSYEQYF	TGTGCCAGCAGTGTTAGATCAGGGCCTTCCTACGAGCAGTACTTC
TRBV21-1	NA	TRBJ2-7	NA	CASIVGVRGLDEQYF	TGTGCCAGCATAGTGGGAGTCAGGGGGCTTGATGAGCAGTACTTC